This T cell receptor (beta chain) was captured in a study of early T cells in non-severe SARS-CoV-2 infection. On the study more broadly: Unsorted whole-blood RNA was sequenced in bulk, leaving chains unpaired.

Study-level findings and limits: Lookups in VDJdb leaned toward anti-spike CD8 responses and missed private and CD4 specificities.

Germline CDR1 is DFQATT and CDR2 is SNEGSKA (reference sequence). Between the trimmed V and J ends, which lost 4 bases and 2 bases, there was a span of 12 bases. The CDR3 spans 14 residues. This clonotype was counted ten times or more. Antigen specificity is unknown. Individual cDNA molecules were tagged with unique molecular identifiers, the study reported. Using its own MiXCR run on the 5' RACE reads, TCRdb lists one record per CDR3 protein. The profile covers 70,000 to 90,000 distinct CDR3 sequences, with approximately 12% appearing a single time and 3.4% taken by the ten largest. The sample comprised whole blood. The chain has TRBV20-1 and TRBJ1-5, with TRBD1 as a possible D gene (5 bases). The sequence came from an adult who was a healthcare worker with PCR-confirmed SARS-CoV-2 infection or an uninfected control (not recorded which). This CDR3 reads CSATPRGGNQPQHF. CDR3 DNA sequence: TGCAGTGCTACTCCACGGGGGGGCAATCAGCCCCAGCATTTT.